The 2 T cell receptor beta chains listed next were all sequenced from one sample in a study of blood T cell repertoires in COVID-19. Sequenced by immunoSEQ multiplex PCR; TCRdb stores in-frame clones only, minus some. The sample includes approximately 210,000 clones, 87% of them seen just once. Sequenced: PBMCs or T cells enriched from blood (not recorded which). The receptor set was obtained from a man aged 25 to 45 in a cohort exposed to, infected with or recovered from COVID-19 (not recorded which).

This clone has just one count. The CDR3 DNA is TGTGCCAGCAGCCAAGAGGGGGGGACAGGGATGAACACTGAAGCTTTCTTT. Translation: CASSQEGGTGMNTEAFF. The chain has TRBV3-1 (or the pseudogene TRBV3-2) and TRBJ1-1, with 9 bases that match TRBD1. The CDR3 has 17 residues. The V gene's germline CDR1 is LGHDT and CDR2 YNNKEL (reference sequence). The trim removed 0 bases at V and 0 bases at J, leaving 5 bases unmatched.

The genes are TRBV15 and TRBJ1-5; 9 bases are a match to TRBD1. After removal of 0 bases from V and 6 bases from J, the junction contained 9 bases not matched to a gene. Per germline, CDR1 LNHNV and CDR2 YYDKDF (reference sequence). The CDR3 extends over 17 amino acids. CDR3 residues: CATSRDTGTGRFQPQHF. The DNA for the CDR3 is TGTGCCACCAGCAGAGATACCGGGACAGGGAGGTTTCAGCCCCAGCATTTT. The entire variable domain, with the rest obtained from reference TRBV15 and TRBJ1-5, is as follows: DAMVIQNPRYQVTQFGKPVTLSCSQTLNHNVMYWYQQKSSQAPKLLFHYYDKDFNNEADTPDNFQSRRPNTSFCFLDIRSPGLGDTAMYLCATSRDTGTGRFQPQHFGDGTRLSIL.